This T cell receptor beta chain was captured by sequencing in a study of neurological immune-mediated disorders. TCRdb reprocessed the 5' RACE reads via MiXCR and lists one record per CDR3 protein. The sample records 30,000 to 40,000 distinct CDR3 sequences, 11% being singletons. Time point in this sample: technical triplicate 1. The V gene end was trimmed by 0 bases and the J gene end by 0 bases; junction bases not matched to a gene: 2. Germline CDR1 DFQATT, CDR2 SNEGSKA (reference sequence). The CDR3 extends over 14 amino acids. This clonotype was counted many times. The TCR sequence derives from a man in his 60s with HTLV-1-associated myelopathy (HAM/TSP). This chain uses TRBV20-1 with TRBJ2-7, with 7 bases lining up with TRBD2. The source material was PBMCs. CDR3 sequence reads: CSARDGGSSYEQYF. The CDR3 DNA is TGCAGTGCTAGAGACGGCGGGAGCTCCTACGAGCAGTACTTC.